The entry below describes one TCR beta chain. Its specificity is unknown. Profiled with immunoSEQ multiplex PCR; TCRdb holds only in-frame clones, not every one. The sample consists of hundreds of thousands of clones, 70% to 90% of them appearing once. The data stem from a study of Ad26.COV2.S vaccination and SARS-CoV-2 variants. Whole-study findings and limits: Following vaccination, spike-specific CD8+ and CD4+ T cell responses reportedly exhibited substantial breadth.

This CDR3 is 13 amino acids long. V was clipped by 5 bases and J by 8 bases; unmatched bases: 8. As for treatment: some 20 received Ad26.COV2.S at low or high dose, single or two shots; 5 received placebo; per-sample allocation not given. Sampling took place 63 days after the first vaccine or placebo injection. The clonotype comes from a person between 18 and 65 years old who received the Ad26.COV2.S COVID-19 vaccine or a placebo. The sample in question was peripheral blood, obtained in a trial of Ad26.COV2.S vaccine versus placebo. The rearrangement joins TRBV12-3 or TRBV12-4 to TRBJ1-1; 7 nucleotides match TRBD1. As DNA, the CDR3 is TGTGCCAGCAGTGATGACAGGGTCGGAGAAGCTTTCTTT. Its translation: CASSDDRVGEAFF.